One and the same sample provided the 23 T cell receptor beta chains below, sequenced in a study of a mutant IDH1 vaccine in newly diagnosed glioma. Time point described: week 5, during vaccination. Every vaccine dose comprised 300 ug of mutant IDH1 20-mer peptide plus topical imiquimod. The antigens of these receptors remain unknown. Data came from immunoSEQ multiplex PCR; TCRdb stores just in-frame clones and leaves some out. The sample contains under 95,000 clones, about 91% of which appear only once. The starting material was PBMCs, obtained from a glioma patient whose treatment included an IDH1 peptide vaccine. These receptors all come from a woman aged 45-60 years with glioma.

J is TRBJ1-1 and V is TRBV28; TRBD1 matches 10 bases. The length of the CDR3 is 15 residues. Per germline, CDR1 MDHEN and CDR2 SYDVKM. Germline trimming cut 7 bases from V and 5 bases from J; bases unmatched to any gene: 10. The CDR3 loop is CASNLGGQGMTEAFF. CDR3 nucleotides: TGTGCCAGCAACCTTGGGGGACAGGGGATGACTGAAGCTTTCTTT.

The genes are TRBV5-6 and TRBJ2-7; 10 positions match TRBD1. V dropped 2 bases and J dropped 6; count of bases not matched to a gene: 5. Germline assignment: CDR1 SGHDT and CDR2 YYEEEE. There are 14 residues in the CDR3. The CDR3 spells CASSFGTGAGEQYF. In DNA, the CDR3 is TGTGCCAGCAGCTTCGGGACAGGGGCGGGCGAGCAGTACTTC.

This clone was found once. V is TRBV18 and J is TRBJ1-1, with 9 bases aligning to TRBD1. V lost 6 bases to trimming and J lost 0 bases; unmatched junction nucleotides: 5. This CDR3 has 15 amino acids. Per germline, CDR1 KGHSH and CDR2 LQKENI. CDR3 sequence (DNA): TGTGCCAGCTCCCCGGGGACAGGGATGAACACTGAAGCTTTCTTT. It codes for CASSPGTGMNTEAFF.

The chain links TRBV4-2 to TRBJ1-2; the D is unclear. Looked up from germline, CDR1 is LGHNA and CDR2 is YNFKEQ. This CDR3 contains 15 residues. V was clipped by 0 bases and J by 3 bases, with 11 bases between them. The CDR3 DNA reads TGTGCCAGCAGCCAAGACGGAAGTCGGGACTATGGCTACACCTTC. Its translation is CASSQDGSRDYGYTF.

The chain carries TRBV18 and TRBJ2-7, with 10 bases lining up with TRBD1. The V and J ends lost 2 bases and 2 bases, in that order; junction bases with no gene match: 3. Germline CDR1 KGHSH, CDR2 LQKENI. This CDR3 is built from 15 residues. CDR3 nucleotides: TGTGCCAGCTCACCAAGGGACAGGGGCACCTACGAGCAGTACTTC. Residues: CASSPRDRGTYEQYF.

The chain recombines TRBV19 with TRBJ1-1; D remains unclear. CDR3 length: 13 amino acids. V was shortened by 0 bases and J by 8 bases, with 10 bases between the two germline ends. CDR1 and CDR2 from the germline V gene are LNHDA and SQIVND (reference sequence). In nucleotides, the CDR3 is TGTGCCAGTAGTATAGATCAGGAGCACGAAGCTTTCTTT. Translation: CASSIDQEHEAFF.

In this sample, this clone is medium-sized. The V call is TRBV28, the J call TRBJ1-1; 9 nucleotides line up with TRBD1. Per germline, CDR1 MDHEN and CDR2 SYDVKM. The V and J ends lost 8 bases and 10 bases, in that order; junction bases with no gene match: 5. The CDR3 contains 11 residues. CDR3 region: CASGDRDRAFF. The CDR3 DNA sequence: TGTGCCAGCGGGGACAGGGATCGAGCTTTCTTT.

This chain links TRBV28 with TRBJ2-7; 8 bases map to TRBD2. This CDR3 contains 15 residues. The germline V gene has CDR1 MDHEN and CDR2 SYDVKM. Trimming removed 0 bases from V and 3 bases from J; junction bases left unmatched: 4. CDR3 protein: CASSLWSGSGYEQYF. CDR3 DNA sequence: TGTGCCAGCAGTTTATGGAGCGGGAGCGGCTACGAGCAGTACTTC.

The rearrangement joins TRBV27 to TRBJ2-5, with D unresolved. With 3 bases removed from V and 0 bases from J, the gap between germline ends came to 14 bases. The CDR3 consists of 16 residues. Germline lookup yields CDR1 MNHEY and CDR2 SMNVEV (reference sequence). The CDR3 reads CASSFAPGWNQETQYF. DNA for the CDR3: TGTGCCAGCAGTTTTGCCCCGGGTTGGAACCAAGAGACCCAGTACTTC.

This chain links TRBV10-2 with TRBJ2-1; tentatively, D is TRBD2 (5 bases). The CDR3 runs 16 residues. Trimming removed 6 bases at V and 1 base at J, with 16 bases between. The V gene's germline CDR1 is WSHSY and CDR2 SAAADI. The CDR3 DNA follows: TGCGCCAGCAGAGCTACCCTAGCTTCATCCTACAATGAGCAGTTCTTC. It encodes CASRATLASSYNEQFF.

The J gene is TRBJ2-7, the V gene TRBV4-1; tentative D call: TRBD1 (6 bases). The CDR3 consists of 17 residues. V lost 1 base and J 2 bases, leaving 18 bases between the germline ends. CDR1 is MGHRA, CDR2 YSYEKL, per germline. The CDR3: CASSQVPRLQGTYEQYF. As DNA, the CDR3 is TGCGCCAGCAGCCAAGTACCCCGCCTACAGGGTACCTACGAGCAGTACTTC.

The CDR3 nucleotides are TGTGCCAGCAGCGTCGCGGGGGCTAGCGCGCAAGAGACCCAGTACTTC. It specifies CASSVAGASAQETQYF. The chain combines TRBV9 with TRBJ2-5, with D perhaps TRBD2 (7 bases). Looked up from germline, CDR1 is SGDLS and CDR2 is YYNGEE. Trimming left V 2 bases short and J 2 bases short, with 16 bases between. The CDR3 runs 16 residues.

The chain joins TRBV27 to TRBJ1-1, with D possibly matching TRBD1 (6 bases). The ends were cut back, 7 bases at V and 4 bases at J, with 16 bases in the middle. Germline V lookup: CDR1 MNHEY, CDR2 SMNVEV (reference sequence). The CDR3 is made up of 14 amino acids. CDR3 nucleotide sequence: TGTGCCAGCACTTCAACCGGAGGGGGCACTGAAGCTTTCTTT. Encoded protein: CASTSTGGGTEAFF.

This clone occurred a few times. This chain uses TRBV2 with TRBJ1-2, with D uncertain. The V gene's germline CDR1 is SNHLY and CDR2 FYNNEI. The CDR3 has 11 amino acids. Trimming took 5 bases from V and 8 from J, leaving 9 bases between them. The CDR3 DNA reads as TGTGCCAGCAGTCCTGACGGGGGCTACACCTTC. Amino acids: CASSPDGGYTF. Supplemented by reference TRBV2 and TRBJ1-2, the full variable domain reads EPEVTQTPSHQVTQMGQEVILRCVPISNHLYFYWYRQILGQKVEFLVSFYNNEISEKSEIFDDQFSVERPDGSNFTLKIRSTKLEDSAMYFCASSPDGGYTFGSGTRLTVV.

The rearrangement links TRBV11-2 to TRBJ1-1; 7 nucleotides align to TRBD1. Germline CDR1 and CDR2: SGHAT and FQNNGV. The V segment lost 4 bases and the J segment 1 base; nucleotides outside the gene matches: 6. The CDR3 sequence is 15 residues long. The CDR3 DNA follows: TGTGCCAGCAGCTCCAGCTACAGGGGGAACACTGAAGCTTTCTTT. It encodes CASSSSYRGNTEAFF.

This chain joins TRBV29-1 and TRBJ2-3, with D hard to call. CDR1 SQVTM and CDR2 ANQGSEA come from the germline V gene. The CDR3 covers 13 residues. V was cut by 5 bases and J by 1 base, with 10 bases left in between. The CDR3 reads CSVQVSRTDTQYF. The CDR3 nucleotides read TGCAGCGTTCAAGTGTCGCGCACAGATACGCAGTATTTT.

J is TRBJ2-1 and V is TRBV10-3, with 8 bases identical to TRBD1. CDR3 length equals 13 residues. CDR1 is ENHRY, CDR2 SYGVKD, per germline. Trimming at V came to 10 bases and at J to 9 bases, leaving 11 bases not matched to a gene. The DNA of the CDR3 is TGTGCCACCTTACCCGGGACAGGTGTTGAGCAGTTCTTC. It yields the protein CATLPGTGVEQFF.

This rearrangement joins TRBV6-5 to TRBJ1-4; 7 nucleotides align to TRBD1. The CDR3 runs to 15 residues. Germline CDR1 and CDR2: MNHEY and SVGAGI. With 5 bases clipped from V and 5 bases from J, the junction kept 8 bases outside the gene matches. The CDR3 DNA is TGTGCCAGCAGTAACGGACAGGTTAGGAATGAAAAACTGTTTTTT. It specifies CASSNGQVRNEKLFF.

The chain joins TRBV6-5 to TRBJ2-2; no reliable D call. The germline gives CDR1 MNHEY, CDR2 SVGAGI. The CDR3 loop spans 14 amino acids. The V end was cut by 3 bases, the J end by 1 base, with 6 bases between. Here the CDR3 reads CASSYSVNTGELFF. The CDR3 nucleotides read TGTGCCAGCAGTTATTCGGTGAACACCGGGGAGCTGTTTTTT.

The chain joins TRBV5-4 to TRBJ2-2, with 7 bases fitting TRBD1. Germline CDR1 is SGHNT and CDR2 is YYREEE (reference sequence). The CDR3 is 15 amino acids. Unmatched junction bases numbered 6, after V lost 3 bases and J lost 4 bases. The CDR3 nucleotides are TGTGCCAGCAGCTCGCGACAGGGAACCACCGGGGAGCTGTTTTTT. Its protein product is CASSSRQGTTGELFF.

As concerns this clone: The junction departs from germline at one end; a sequencing error may be responsible. The genes are TRBV7-9 and TRBJ2-1, with D maybe TRBD1 (6 bases). Germline V gives CDR1 SEHNR, CDR2 FQNEAQ (reference sequence). The CDR3 spans 12 residues. CDR3 in DNA: TGTGCCAGCAGCAACACCGGACAGTCATCGGTCTTC. This gives the protein CASSNTGQSSVF.

This rearrangement joins TRBV7-3 to TRBJ2-6; 10 nucleotides align to TRBD2. Germline V gene lookup returns CDR1 SGHTA and CDR2 FQGTGA. This CDR3 has 20 residues. Trimming took 5 bases from V and 0 from J; bases not matched to a gene: 13. The CDR3: CASSATTSGRPSSGANVLTF. The CDR3 bases are TGTGCCAGCAGCGCCACGACTAGCGGGCGCCCGAGCTCTGGGGCCAACGTCCTGACTTTC.

This chain joins TRBV9 and TRBJ1-5, with D possibly matching TRBD1 (5 bases). The CDR3 consists of 15 residues. CDR1 is SGDLS, CDR2 YYNGEE, per germline. V was shortened by 4 bases and J by 4 bases, with 15 bases between the two germline ends. Written as DNA, the CDR3 is TGTGCCAGCAGCAAAGGGGCGAGCAATAATCAGCCCCAGCATTTT. Translation: CASSKGASNNQPQHF.